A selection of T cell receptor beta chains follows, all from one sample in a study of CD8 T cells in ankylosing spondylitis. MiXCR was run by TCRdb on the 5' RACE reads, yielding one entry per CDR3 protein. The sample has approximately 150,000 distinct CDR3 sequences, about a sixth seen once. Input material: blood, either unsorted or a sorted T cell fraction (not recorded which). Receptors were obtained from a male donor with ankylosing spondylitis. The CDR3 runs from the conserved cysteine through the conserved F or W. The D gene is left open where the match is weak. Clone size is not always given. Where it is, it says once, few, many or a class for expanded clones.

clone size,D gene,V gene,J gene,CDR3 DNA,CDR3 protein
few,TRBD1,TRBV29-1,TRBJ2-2,TGCAGCGTTGAGGGGGGGACAGGGGACACCGGGGAGCTGTTTTTT,CSVEGGTGDTGELFF
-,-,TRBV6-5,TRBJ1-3,TGTGCCAGCAGTTACTCGTCGGGGGAATCGGGTCCTGGAAACACCATATATTTT,CASSYSSGESGPGNTIYF
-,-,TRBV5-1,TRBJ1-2,TGCGCCAGCAGCTTGAGTGCGGCACGCGGCTACACCTTC,CASSLSAARGYTF
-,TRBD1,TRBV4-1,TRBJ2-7,TGCGCCAGCAGCCAAGGGACAGGGGATCCCTACGAGCAGTACTTC,CASSQGTGDPYEQYF
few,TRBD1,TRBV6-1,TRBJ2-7,TGTGCCAGCAGGGAGGAGTACAGGGGTTCCTACGAGCAGTACTTC,CASREEYRGSYEQYF
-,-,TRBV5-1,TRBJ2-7,TGCGCCAGCAGGTACCAACAGGGCTACGAGCAGTACTTC,CASRYQQGYEQYF
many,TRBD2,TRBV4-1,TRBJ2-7,TGCGCCAGCAGCCAAGGACCGGGGACTAGCGGCTCCTACGAGCAGTACTTC,CASSQGPGTSGSYEQYF
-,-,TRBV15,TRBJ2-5,TGTGCCACCAGCGAACGGGAGCAAGAGACCCAGTACTTC,CATSEREQETQYF
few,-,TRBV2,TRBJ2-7,TGTGCCAGCAGTGAAGCGCTTAGGGGTTTGAGTTCCTACGAGCAGTACTTC,CASSEALRGLSSYEQYF
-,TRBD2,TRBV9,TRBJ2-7,TGTGCCAGCGGGGGAGCGGGAACCTACGAGCAGTACTTC,CASGGAGTYEQYF
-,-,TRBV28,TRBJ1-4,TGTGCCAGCAGTTTCTATAATGAAAAACTGTTTTTT,CASSFYNEKLFF
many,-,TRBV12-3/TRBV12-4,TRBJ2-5,TGTGCCAGCAGTTTTCTGGCGGGGATCGAGACCCAGTACTTC,CASSFLAGIETQYF
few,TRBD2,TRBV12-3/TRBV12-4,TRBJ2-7,TGTGCCAGCAGAGGGGGACTAGGGGTGTCCTACGAGCAGTACTTC,CASRGGLGVSYEQYF
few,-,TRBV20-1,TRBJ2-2,TGCAGTGCCCCGAATTCAAGCACCGGGGAGCTGTTTTTT,CSAPNSSTGELFF
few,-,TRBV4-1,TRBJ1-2,TGCGCCAGCAGCCAAGTTGTCGAATTGGAACAGAACTATGGCTACACCTTC,CASSQVVELEQNYGYTF
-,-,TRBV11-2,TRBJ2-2,TGTGCCAGCAGCCGACCAGGGAACACCGGGGAGCTGTTTTTT,CASSRPGNTGELFF
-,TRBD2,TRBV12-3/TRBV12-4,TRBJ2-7,TGTGCCAGCAGTTTATTTGGGACTAGTTACGAGCAGTACTTC,CASSLFGTSYEQYF
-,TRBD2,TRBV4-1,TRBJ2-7,TGCGCCAGCAGCCGTACCGGGACTAACTACGAGCAGTACTTC,CASSRTGTNYEQYF
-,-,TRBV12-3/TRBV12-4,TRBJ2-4,TGTGCCAGCAGTCTAGACGGGTGGGCCCCCAAAAACATTCAGTACTTC,CASSLDGWAPKNIQYF
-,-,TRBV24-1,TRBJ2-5,TGTGCCACCAGTGACCCTTTAGACACGTTCCAAGAGACCCAGTACTTC,CATSDPLDTFQETQYF
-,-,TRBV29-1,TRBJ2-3,TGCAGCGTTTATGAAGATACGCAGTATTTT,CSVYEDTQYF
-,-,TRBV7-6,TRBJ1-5,TGTGCCAGCAGCTTAGCGCCCAGGTCTAGCAATCAGCCCCAGCATTTT,CASSLAPRSSNQPQHF
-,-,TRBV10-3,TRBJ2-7,TGTGCCATCGAAGGGGACGGCTACGAGCAGTACTTC,CAIEGDGYEQYF
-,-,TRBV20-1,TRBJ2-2,TGCAGTGCTAGTGTATATACCGGGGAGCTGTTTTTT,CSASVYTGELFF
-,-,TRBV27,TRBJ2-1,TGTGCCAGCAGTACCGGGCAGGGGCGTTTCAATGAGCAGTTCTTC,CASSTGQGRFNEQFF
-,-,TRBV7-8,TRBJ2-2,TGTGCCAGCAACAAGGGGAGGTTGTTCGCCGGGGAGCTGTTTTTT,CASNKGRLFAGELFF
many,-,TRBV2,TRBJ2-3,TGTGCCAGCGAGGTGGGCGGAGATACGCAGTATTTT,CASEVGGDTQYF
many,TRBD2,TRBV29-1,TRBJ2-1,TGCAGCGATCGGACTAGCGGGAGAGCTGAGCAGTTCTTC,CSDRTSGRAEQFF
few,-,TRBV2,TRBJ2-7,TGTGCCACCCGGGCCGGCAGTCCTAGCTCCTACGAGCAGTACTTC,CATRAGSPSSYEQYF
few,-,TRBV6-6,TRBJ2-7,TGTGCCAGCACCCCAGGGCCCTCCTACGAGCAGTACTTC,CASTPGPSYEQYF
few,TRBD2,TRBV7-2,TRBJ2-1,TGTGCCAGCAGCTTTAGGACTAGCGTTGACAATGAGCAGTTCTTC,CASSFRTSVDNEQFF
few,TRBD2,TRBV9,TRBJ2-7,TGTGCCAGCAGTGGCCCCGGTAGCGGGAGCTCCTACGAGCAGTACTTC,CASSGPGSGSSYEQYF
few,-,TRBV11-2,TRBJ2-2,TGTGCCAGCAGCTTAGAGTACACCGGGGAGCTGTTTTTT,CASSLEYTGELFF
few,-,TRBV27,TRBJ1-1,TGTGCCATCCACACCGGACGGGGCGGGGAAGCTTTCTTT,CAIHTGRGGEAFF
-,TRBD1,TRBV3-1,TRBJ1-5,TGTGCCAGCAGCTTCGGGACAGGGGGGAATGATCAGCCCCAGCATTTT,CASSFGTGGNDQPQHF
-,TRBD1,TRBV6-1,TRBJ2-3,TGTGCCAGCATACCAGGGGGAAACACAGATACGCAGTATTTT,CASIPGGNTDTQYF
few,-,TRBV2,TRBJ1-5,TGTGCCAGCAGGGAAGGATGGGGCAATCAGCCCCAGCATTTT,CASREGWGNQPQHF
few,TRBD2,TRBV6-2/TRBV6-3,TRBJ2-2,TGTGCCAGCAGTCCCGTAACTAGCGGGAAGAACACCGGGGAGCTGTTTTTT,CASSPVTSGKNTGELFF
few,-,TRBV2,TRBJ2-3,TGTGCCAGCAGTGGGCTAGCGTCTAGCACAGATACGCAGTATTTT,CASSGLASSTDTQYF
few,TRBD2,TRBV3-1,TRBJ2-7,TGTGCCAGCAGCCAAGAACTAGCGGGGGTCGAGCAGTACTTC,CASSQELAGVEQYF
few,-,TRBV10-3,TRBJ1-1,TGTGCCATCAGTGGGGGACAAGGACGCATGAACACTGAAGCTTTCTTT,CAISGGQGRMNTEAFF
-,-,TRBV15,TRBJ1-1,TGTGCCACCAGCAGAGTAAGGGCCAATGAAGCTTTCTTT,CATSRVRANEAFF
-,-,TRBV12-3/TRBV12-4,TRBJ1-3,TGTGCCAGCAGTTTAGGAACCATATATTTT,CASSLGTIYF
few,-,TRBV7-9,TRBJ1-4,TGTGCCAGCAGCTTGACACGAGGGAATGAAAAACTGTTTTTT,CASSLTRGNEKLFF
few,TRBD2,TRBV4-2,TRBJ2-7,TGTGCCAGCAGCCAAGATGGTAGCGGGAGGTCCTCCTACGAGCAGTACTTC,CASSQDGSGRSSYEQYF
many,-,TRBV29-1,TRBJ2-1,TGCAGCGTCCCCACGGGTCCGAGCTCCTACAATGAGCAGTTCTTC,CSVPTGPSSYNEQFF
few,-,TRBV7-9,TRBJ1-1,TGTGCCAGCAGCGCACAGGGGAACACTGAAGCTTTCTTT,CASSAQGNTEAFF
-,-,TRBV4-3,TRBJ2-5,TGCGCCAGCAGCCAAGATCCCGGACAGTTCCAAGGGGCCCAGTACTTC,CASSQDPGQFQGAQYF
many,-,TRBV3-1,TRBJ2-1,TGTGCCAGCAGCGGGAGCTCCTACAATGAGCAGTTCTTC,CASSGSSYNEQFF
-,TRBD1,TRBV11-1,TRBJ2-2,TGTGCCAGCAGCTGGGGTCCGGGACAGGGCTACGCGAACACCGGGGAGCTGTTTTTT,CASSWGPGQGYANTGELFF
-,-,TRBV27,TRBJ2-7,TGTGCCAGCAGTGAGACTAGGTCCTACGAGCAGTACTTC,CASSETRSYEQYF
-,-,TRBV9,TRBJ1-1,TGTGCCAGCAGCGTAGTTGGGGGGCTGAACACTGAAGCTTTCTTT,CASSVVGGLNTEAFF